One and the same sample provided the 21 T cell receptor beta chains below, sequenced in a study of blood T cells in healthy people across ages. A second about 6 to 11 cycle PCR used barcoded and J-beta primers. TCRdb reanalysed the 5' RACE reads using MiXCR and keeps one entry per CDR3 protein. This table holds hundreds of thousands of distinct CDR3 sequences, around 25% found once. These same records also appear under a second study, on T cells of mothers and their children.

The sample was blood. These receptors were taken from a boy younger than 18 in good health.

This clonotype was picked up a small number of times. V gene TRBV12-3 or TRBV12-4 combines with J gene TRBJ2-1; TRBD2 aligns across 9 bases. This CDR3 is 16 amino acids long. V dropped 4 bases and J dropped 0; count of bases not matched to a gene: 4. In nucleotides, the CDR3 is TGTGCCAGCAGTTCAGAGCGGGAGGACTCCTACAATGAGCAGTTCTTC. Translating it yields CASSSEREDSYNEQFF.

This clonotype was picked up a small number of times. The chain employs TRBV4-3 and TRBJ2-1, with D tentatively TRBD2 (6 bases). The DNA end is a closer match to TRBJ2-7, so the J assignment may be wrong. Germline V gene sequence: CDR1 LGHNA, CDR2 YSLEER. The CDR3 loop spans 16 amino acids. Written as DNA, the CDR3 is TGCGCCAGCAGCCAGAGTATATGGTCGACGGGACTGGAGCAGTACTTC. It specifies CASSQSIWSTGLEQYF.

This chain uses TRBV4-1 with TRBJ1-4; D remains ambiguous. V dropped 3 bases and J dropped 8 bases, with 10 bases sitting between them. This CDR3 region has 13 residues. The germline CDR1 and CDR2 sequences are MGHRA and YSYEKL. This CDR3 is CASSQFLEEKLFF. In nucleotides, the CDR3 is TGCGCCAGCAGCCAGTTCCTCGAGGAAAAACTGTTTTTT.

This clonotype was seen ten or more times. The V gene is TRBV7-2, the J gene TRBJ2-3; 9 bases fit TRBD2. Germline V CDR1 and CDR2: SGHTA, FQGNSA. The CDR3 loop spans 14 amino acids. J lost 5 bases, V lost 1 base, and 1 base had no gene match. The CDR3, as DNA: TGTGCCAGCAGCTTAGTAGCGGGGGTAGATACGCAGTATTTT. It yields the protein CASSLVAGVDTQYF.

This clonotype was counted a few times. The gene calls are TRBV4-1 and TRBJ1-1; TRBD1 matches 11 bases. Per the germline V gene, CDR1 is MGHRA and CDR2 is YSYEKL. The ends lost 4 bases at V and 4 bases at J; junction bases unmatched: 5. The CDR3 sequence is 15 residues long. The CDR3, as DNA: TGCGCCAGCAGCCCGGGACAGGGGGAGACCACTGAAGCTTTCTTT. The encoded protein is CASSPGQGETTEAFF.

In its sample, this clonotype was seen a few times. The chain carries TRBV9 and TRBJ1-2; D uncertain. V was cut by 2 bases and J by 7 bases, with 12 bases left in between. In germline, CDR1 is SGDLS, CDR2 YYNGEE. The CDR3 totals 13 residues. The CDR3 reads CASSVAGFGGYTF. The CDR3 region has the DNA TGTGCCAGCAGCGTGGCTGGGTTTGGTGGCTACACCTTC.

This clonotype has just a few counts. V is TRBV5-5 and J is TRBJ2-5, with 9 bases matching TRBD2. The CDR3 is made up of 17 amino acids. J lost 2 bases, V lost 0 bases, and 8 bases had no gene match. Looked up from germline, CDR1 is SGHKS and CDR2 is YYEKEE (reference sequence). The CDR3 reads CASSLAVAGASQETQYF. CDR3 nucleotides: TGTGCCAGCAGCTTGGCCGTAGCGGGAGCTTCGCAAGAGACCCAGTACTTC.

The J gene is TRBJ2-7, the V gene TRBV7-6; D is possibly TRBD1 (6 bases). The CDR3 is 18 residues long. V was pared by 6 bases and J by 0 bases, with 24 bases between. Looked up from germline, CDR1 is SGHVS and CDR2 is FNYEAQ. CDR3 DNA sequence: TGTGCCAGCAGTCCCCCACTCCCACAACAGGGAACCTCCTACGAGCAGTACTTC. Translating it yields CASSPPLPQQGTSYEQYF.

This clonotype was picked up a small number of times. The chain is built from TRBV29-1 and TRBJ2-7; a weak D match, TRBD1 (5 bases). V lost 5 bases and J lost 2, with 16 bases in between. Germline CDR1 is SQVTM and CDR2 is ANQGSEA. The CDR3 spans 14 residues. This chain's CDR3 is CSVLSGSVTYEQYF. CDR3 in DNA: TGCAGCGTTCTCTCAGGGTCCGTAACCTACGAGCAGTACTTC.

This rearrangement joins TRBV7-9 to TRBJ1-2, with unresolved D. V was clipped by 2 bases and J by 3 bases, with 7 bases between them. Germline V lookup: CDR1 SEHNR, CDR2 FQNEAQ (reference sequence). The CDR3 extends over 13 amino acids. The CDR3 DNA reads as TGTGCCAGCAGCTTATCCTCTTACTATGGCTACACCTTC. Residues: CASSLSSYYGYTF.

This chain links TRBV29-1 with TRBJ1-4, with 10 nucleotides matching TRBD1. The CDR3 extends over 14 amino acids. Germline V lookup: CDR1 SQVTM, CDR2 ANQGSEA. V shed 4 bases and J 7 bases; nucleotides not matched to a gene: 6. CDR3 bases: TGCAGCGTTGTTTGGACAGGGGGAAGTGAAAAACTGTTTTTT. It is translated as CSVVWTGGSEKLFF.

The CDR3 nucleotides are TGTGCCAGCAGCTCGCCGGGACTAGCCGCCGGGGAGCTGTTTTTT. It codes for CASSSPGLAAGELFF. The J gene is TRBJ2-2, the V gene TRBV13, with 9 bases fitting TRBD2. V dropped 4 bases and J dropped 6; count of bases not matched to a gene: 6. The germline CDR1 and CDR2 sequences are PRHDT and FYEKMQ (reference sequence). CDR3 length: 15 residues.

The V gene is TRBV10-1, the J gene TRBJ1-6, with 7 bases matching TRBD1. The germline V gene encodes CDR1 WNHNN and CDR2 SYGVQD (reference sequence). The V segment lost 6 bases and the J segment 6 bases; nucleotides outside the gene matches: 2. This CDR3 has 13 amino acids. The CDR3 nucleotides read TGCGCCAGCAGCCGGGACAGTAATTCACCCCTCCACTTT. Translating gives CASSRDSNSPLHF.

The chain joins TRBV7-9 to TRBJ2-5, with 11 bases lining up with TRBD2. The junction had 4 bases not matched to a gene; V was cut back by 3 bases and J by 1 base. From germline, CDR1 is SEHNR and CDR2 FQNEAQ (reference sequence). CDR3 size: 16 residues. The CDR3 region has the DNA TGTGCCAGCAGCTTTACTAGCGGGGGCTTCCAAGAGACCCAGTACTTC. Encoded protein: CASSFTSGGFQETQYF.

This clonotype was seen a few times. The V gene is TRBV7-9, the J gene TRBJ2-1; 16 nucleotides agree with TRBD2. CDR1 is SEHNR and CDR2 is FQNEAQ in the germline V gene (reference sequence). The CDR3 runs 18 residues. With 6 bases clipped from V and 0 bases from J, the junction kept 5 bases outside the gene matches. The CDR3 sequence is CASRPGTSGRASYNEQFF. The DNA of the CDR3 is TGTGCCAGCAGGCCGGGGACTAGCGGGAGGGCCTCCTACAATGAGCAGTTCTTC.

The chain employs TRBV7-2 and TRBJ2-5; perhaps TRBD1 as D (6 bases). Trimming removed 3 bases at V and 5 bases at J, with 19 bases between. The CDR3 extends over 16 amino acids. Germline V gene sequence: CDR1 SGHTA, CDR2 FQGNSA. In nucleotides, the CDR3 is TGTGCCAGCAGCTTGGGGGCTATCCGGGTTTGGGAGACCCAGTACTTC. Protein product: CASSLGAIRVWETQYF.

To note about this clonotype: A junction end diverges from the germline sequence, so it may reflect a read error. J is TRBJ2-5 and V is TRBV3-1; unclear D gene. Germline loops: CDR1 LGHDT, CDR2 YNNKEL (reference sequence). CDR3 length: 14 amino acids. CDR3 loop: CASGQFLSGETQYF. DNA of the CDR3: TGTGCCAGCGGCCAATTTTTGTCGGGAGAGACCCAGTACTTC.

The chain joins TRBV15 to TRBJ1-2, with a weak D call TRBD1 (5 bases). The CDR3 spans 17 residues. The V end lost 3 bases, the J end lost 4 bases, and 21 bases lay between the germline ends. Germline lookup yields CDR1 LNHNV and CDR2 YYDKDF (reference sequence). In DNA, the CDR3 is TGTGCCACCAGCAGCCCGGGGGTTCACGGGCGACTCTATGGCTACACCTTC. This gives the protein CATSSPGVHGRLYGYTF.

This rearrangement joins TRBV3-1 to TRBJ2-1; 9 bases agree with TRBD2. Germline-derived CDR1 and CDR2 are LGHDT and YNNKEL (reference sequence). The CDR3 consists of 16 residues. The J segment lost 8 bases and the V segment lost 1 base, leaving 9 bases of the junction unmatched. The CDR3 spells CASSQATAGGPDEQFF. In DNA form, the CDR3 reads TGTGCCAGCAGCCAAGCAACTGCGGGGGGGCCGGATGAGCAGTTCTTC.

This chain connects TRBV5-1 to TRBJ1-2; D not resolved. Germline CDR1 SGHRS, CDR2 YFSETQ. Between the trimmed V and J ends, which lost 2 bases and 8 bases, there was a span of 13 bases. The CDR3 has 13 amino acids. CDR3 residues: CASSFEPVGGYTF. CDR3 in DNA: TGCGCCAGCAGCTTCGAGCCCGTTGGGGGCTACACCTTC.

The CDR3 sequence: CASSQDVGTRTDTQYF. DNA for the CDR3: TGCGCCAGCAGCCAAGATGTCGGGACAAGGACAGATACGCAGTATTTT. J is TRBJ2-3 and V is TRBV4-3, with a tentative D call TRBD1 (6 bases). CDR3 length: 16 amino acids. The V end was cut by 0 bases, the J end by 3 bases, with 13 bases between. In germline, CDR1 is LGHNA, CDR2 YSLEER.